The next 27 T cell receptor beta chains were all read from a single sample in a study of read filtering for tumor transcriptome and immune sequencing. This library used approximately 0.4 ug RNA and molecular barcoded adaptors spanning alpha/delta and beta/gamma chains. TCRdb itself ran the reads through MiXCR, one entry per CDR3 protein. The data show over 25,000 distinct CDR3 sequences, approximately 15% seen once. Sequencing input: a population of CD138-negative cells sorted from bone marrow. Every receptor here comes from a donor aged 40 or over with multiple myeloma.

In its sample, this clonotype was seen many times. V gene TRBV28 combines with J gene TRBJ1-2; weak D call: TRBD1 (6 bases). The germline V gene has CDR1 MDHEN and CDR2 SYDVKM. Deletions cut 10 bases from V and 0 bases from J, with 12 bases between. This CDR3 spans 13 amino acids. The CDR3 nucleotides read TGTGCCATCAGCAGGGGACCTAACTATGGCTACACCTTC. It specifies CAISRGPNYGYTF.

This clonotype was seen repeatedly, ten times or more. This chain joins TRBV6-2 or TRBV6-3 and TRBJ1-5; tentative D call: TRBD1 (5 bases). V was pared by 2 bases and J by 4 bases, with 12 bases between. This CDR3 spans 15 amino acids. CDR1 and CDR2 from the germline V gene are MNHEY and SVGEGT. For the CDR3, the DNA is TGTGCCAGCAGTTACGTACCCGACAGAAATCAGCCCCAGCATTTT. Its translation: CASSYVPDRNQPQHF.

This clonotype was recorded at least ten times. The rearrangement joins TRBV9 to TRBJ2-3; possibly TRBD2 for D (6 bases). Germline V gene lookup returns CDR1 SGDLS and CDR2 YYNGEE. V lost 5 bases, J lost 0 bases, and 13 bases lay in between. This CDR3 region has 15 residues. The CDR3 DNA is TGTGCCAGCAGGGCGGGGCCTAGCAGCACAGATACGCAGTATTTT. This gives the protein CASRAGPSSTDTQYF.

Many counts were recorded for this clonotype. The chain joins TRBV2 to TRBJ2-7; D is perhaps TRBD2 (5 bases). The CDR3 spans 14 residues. Germline V gene sequence: CDR1 SNHLY, CDR2 FYNNEI. V shed 10 bases and J shed 0 bases, with 16 bases lying between them. The CDR3 nucleotides read TGTGCCACCCGCCAGACGGGGAGCTCCTACGAGCAGTACTTC. Protein sequence: CATRQTGSSYEQYF.

This clonotype was seen at least ten times. The chain combines TRBV7-9 with TRBJ2-7, with TRBD1 matching over 7 bases. CDR3 length equals 13 residues. Germline CDR1 is SEHNR and CDR2 is FQNEAQ (reference sequence). The trim removed 6 bases at V and 6 bases at J, leaving 8 bases unmatched. CDR3 loop: CASRKTGSGEQYF. CDR3 nucleotides: TGTGCCAGCAGGAAGACAGGGTCTGGCGAGCAGTACTTC.

Note on this clonotype: Only one base separates this from a far larger clonotype, so it likely reflects a read error. The chain couples TRBV7-2 to TRBJ2-7, with no clear D. This CDR3 region has 13 residues. Germline V lookup: CDR1 SGHTA, CDR2 FQGNSA. The germline V and J ends were trimmed by 2 bases and 6 bases, with 11 bases remaining between them. CDR3 in DNA: TGTGCCAGCAGCTTAAGTTTACTGGGCGAGCAGTACTTC. Its translation: CASSLSLLGEQYF.

This clonotype has ten or more counts. The V and J genes are TRBV5-1 and TRBJ2-5, with 10 bases lining up with TRBD2. Germline trimming cut 7 bases from V and 2 bases from J; bases unmatched to any gene: 8. Germline lookup yields CDR1 SGHRS and CDR2 YFSETQ. The CDR3 length is 15 residues. CDR3 in DNA: TGCGCCAGCGGGCGTAGCGGGAGGACTCAAGAGACCCAGTACTTC. It specifies CASGRSGRTQETQYF.

This clonotype was seen at least ten times. The chain links TRBV12-3 or TRBV12-4 to TRBJ1-5, with 7 positions matching TRBD1. This CDR3 is 13 amino acids long. The V segment lost 5 bases and the J segment 7 bases; nucleotides outside the gene matches: 5. The CDR3, as DNA: TGTGCCAGCAGTCTAACAGGGGACCAGCCCCAGCATTTT. This translates into CASSLTGDQPQHF.

This clonotype has at least ten counts. The chain carries TRBV5-1 and TRBJ2-1; 10 bases line up with TRBD2. Unmatched junction bases numbered 10, after V lost 4 bases and J lost 9 bases. The CDR3 has 15 amino acids. Germline assignment: CDR1 SGHRS and CDR2 YFSETQ. The DNA of the CDR3 is TGCGCCAGCAGCCCTAGCGGGAGAGGGGGTCGTGAGCAGTTCTTC. Translated: CASSPSGRGGREQFF.

This clonotype has at least ten counts. The chain employs TRBV20-1 and TRBJ1-1; D gene uncertain. Germline CDR1 DFQATT, CDR2 SNEGSKA (reference sequence). V lost 6 bases and J lost 6, with 14 bases in between. There are 12 residues in the CDR3. CDR3 region: CSAHTPGAEAFF. In DNA, the CDR3 is TGCAGTGCCCACACGCCAGGTGCTGAAGCTTTCTTT.

The chain employs TRBV6-1 and TRBJ1-5; 9 positions match TRBD1. Trimming cost V 1 base and J 6 bases; bases outside gene matches: 4. This CDR3 is built from 15 residues. Germline V gives CDR1 MNHNS, CDR2 SASEGT. The CDR3 DNA is TGTGCCAGCAGTGAAGTCACAGGGGGCGGTCAGCCCCAGCATTTT. Protein product: CASSEVTGGGQPQHF.

This clonotype was detected only a few times. The V call is TRBV20-1, the J call TRBJ2-6; D unclear. The germline gives CDR1 DFQATT, CDR2 SNEGSKA (reference sequence). Deletions cut 6 bases from V and 4 bases from J, with 10 bases between. The CDR3 spans 13 residues. The CDR3 DNA follows: TGCAGTGCCGAGTTTCCCGGGGCCAACGTCCTGACTTTC. It codes for CSAEFPGANVLTF.

This clonotype was seen ten or more times. V gene TRBV27 combines with J gene TRBJ2-5; TRBD1 matches 9 bases. Germline CDR1 MNHEY, CDR2 SMNVEV (reference sequence). The CDR3 length is 15 residues. The V gene end was trimmed by 5 bases and the J gene end by 2 bases; junction bases not matched to a gene: 6. This chain's CDR3 is CASSLGTGNQETQYF. DNA for the CDR3: TGTGCCAGCAGTCTGGGGACAGGGAATCAAGAGACCCAGTACTTC.

In its sample, this clonotype was seen many times. The chain links TRBV28 to TRBJ2-4; 9 nucleotides line up with TRBD1. V lost 5 bases to trimming and J lost 0 bases; unmatched junction nucleotides: 8. Germline CDR1 is MDHEN and CDR2 is SYDVKM. The length of the CDR3 is 17 residues. Here the CDR3 reads CASSLTDRGLAKNIQYF. CDR3 nucleotides: TGTGCCAGCAGTCTGACGGACAGGGGACTAGCCAAAAACATTCAGTACTTC.

Concerning this clonotype: A read error may explain this, as a much larger clone is one base away. V is TRBV7-2 and J is TRBJ2-3; TRBD1 matches at 9 bases. CDR1 SGHTA and CDR2 FQGNSA come from the germline V gene. The CDR3 is 15 residues long. This CDR3 reads CASSRDRADTGTQYF. The CDR3 nucleotides read TGTGCCAGCAGCCGGGACAGGGCAGACACAGGTACGCAGTATTTT.

This clonotype was counted many times. This sequence joins TRBV27 and TRBJ2-4; tentative D call: TRBD2 (6 bases). This CDR3 has 15 residues. Trimming removed 5 bases at V and 0 bases at J, with 11 bases between. Germline-derived CDR1 and CDR2 are MNHEY and SMNVEV (reference sequence). The CDR3 nucleotides are TGTGCCAGCAGTCCGCTGGGACTAGCCAAAAACATTCAGTACTTC. Its translation: CASSPLGLAKNIQYF.

At least ten counts were recorded for this clonotype. The chain has TRBV6-5 and TRBJ2-7; 9 nucleotides agree with TRBD1. Per germline, CDR1 MNHEY and CDR2 SVGAGI. With V trimmed by 6 bases and J by 5 bases, 8 bases remained unmatched. The CDR3 runs 14 residues. The CDR3 spells CASSPGTGYDEQYF. Written as DNA, the CDR3 is TGTGCCAGCAGCCCCGGGACAGGGTACGACGAGCAGTACTTC.

In this sample, this clonotype turned up many times. The chain joins TRBV2 to TRBJ2-2; perhaps TRBD2 as D (6 bases). The CDR3 is 15 residues long. From germline, CDR1 is SNHLY and CDR2 FYNNEI. Trimming pared 6 bases from V and 4 bases from J, leaving 15 bases between. The CDR3 DNA follows: TGTGCCAGCAGGGGTTCCCCGGAGGGCACCGGGGAGCTGTTTTTT. This translates into CASRGSPEGTGELFF.

This clonotype was seen at least ten times. CDR3 bases: TGCAGTGCCCGCCCGGACAGGGGGCGGGATGGCTACACCTTC. Its protein product is CSARPDRGRDGYTF. This rearrangement joins TRBV20-1 to TRBJ1-2; 11 nucleotides agree with TRBD1. Unmatched junction bases numbered 9, after V lost 6 bases and J lost 6 bases. The CDR3 totals 14 residues. Germline V gives CDR1 DFQATT, CDR2 SNEGSKA (reference sequence).

This clonotype came up many times. The chain uses TRBV2 and TRBJ1-1; tentatively, D is TRBD1 (6 bases). Germline V gene sequence: CDR1 SNHLY, CDR2 FYNNEI. V lost 0 bases and J 5 bases, leaving 13 bases between the germline ends. The CDR3 is made up of 15 amino acids. The CDR3 nucleotides read TGTGCCAGCAGTGAAGCGCTTCTAGGGGGAACTGAAGCTTTCTTT. Translating it yields CASSEALLGGTEAFF.

This clonotype was observed many times. The junction departs from the called germline gene at one end, perhaps through a read error. Written as DNA, the CDR3 is TGTGCCAGTAGTAAGATTAGGGATGATACGAAGAATTTT. This translates into CASSKIRDDTKNF. This chain joins TRBV19 and TRBJ2-3; the D is unclear. This CDR3 region has 13 residues. Germline CDR1 LNHDA, CDR2 SQIVND (reference sequence). Together with reference TRBV19 and TRBJ2-3, the CDR3 gives the full variable domain: DGGITQSPKYLFRKEGQNVTLSCEQNLNHDAMYWYRQDPGQGLRLIYYSQIVNDFQKGDIAEGYSVSREKKESFPLTVTSAQKNPTAFYLCASSKIRDDTKNFGPGTRLTVL.

This clonotype was counted ten times or more. This chain links TRBV10-3 with TRBJ2-2, with 10 bases identical to TRBD1. The CDR3 is 15 residues long. The germline CDR1 and CDR2 sequences are ENHRY and SYGVKD. The junction had 6 bases not matched to a gene; V was cut back by 6 bases and J by 5 bases. CDR3 region: CAIRGTGASTGELFF. Written as DNA, the CDR3 is TGTGCCATCAGGGGGACAGGGGCTAGTACCGGGGAGCTGTTTTTT.

This clonotype was observed many times. The CDR3 nucleotides are TGCGCCAGCAGCTTGGGGGACAGGGCCTACGAGCAGTACTTC. Its translation: CASSLGDRAYEQYF. The chain joins TRBV5-1 to TRBJ2-7; 9 positions match TRBD1. The junction had 0 bases not matched to a gene; V was cut back by 0 bases and J by 2 bases. Per germline, CDR1 SGHRS and CDR2 YFSETQ. The CDR3 runs 14 residues.

This clonotype has at least ten counts. The chain carries TRBV20-1 and TRBJ2-3, with a possible D match to TRBD2 (6 bases). The V and J ends lost 6 bases and 0 bases respectively, with 19 bases between them. The germline gives CDR1 DFQATT, CDR2 SNEGSKA (reference sequence). This CDR3 has 16 amino acids. As DNA, the CDR3 is TGCAGTGCCCACGCTGGGACTTTCACTAGCACAGATACGCAGTATTTT. Translated: CSAHAGTFTSTDTQYF.

This clonotype was observed at least ten times. This rearrangement joins TRBV25-1 to TRBJ2-7; D may be TRBD2 (6 bases). Germline V lookup: CDR1 MGHDK, CDR2 SYGVNS. This CDR3 contains 14 residues. Trimming took 4 bases from V and 0 from J, leaving 10 bases between them. In DNA form, the CDR3 reads TGTGCCAGCAGTGTCGGGACTCGCTCCTACGAGCAGTACTTC. This sequence encodes CASSVGTRSYEQYF.

At least ten counts were recorded for this clonotype. CDR3 protein: CAWSATGDQPQHF. CDR3 bases: TGTGCCTGGAGTGCGACAGGGGATCAGCCCCAGCATTTT. The chain carries TRBV30 and TRBJ1-5; 8 bases are a match to TRBD1. The CDR3 contains 13 residues. Germline assignment: CDR1 GTSNPN and CDR2 SVGIG (reference sequence). With 1 base clipped from V and 5 bases from J, the junction kept 1 base outside the gene matches.

On this clonotype: A much larger clone is a single base away; this may be a read error. The J gene is TRBJ2-3, the V gene TRBV5-8, with TRBD2 matching over 12 bases. The CDR3 has 16 amino acids. Germline V gene sequence: CDR1 SGHTS, CDR2 YDEGEE. CDR3 amino acids: CASSFMTSGRTGTQYF. The CDR3 nucleotides are TGTGCCAGCAGCTTTATGACTAGCGGGAGAACAGGTACGCAGTATTTT.